This TCR beta chain came from a study of human T cells and chemical hapten exposure. Turning to the study itself: For sensitization, 2% DPC was applied to an approximately 2 cm by approximately 2 cm patch of upper inner arm skin. Study observations and caveats: Versus controls, significantly more large CDR3 similarity clusters arose from expanded TCRs.

For this clonotype: Its antigen is unidentified.

Sample time point: pre-sensitization, week 0. Treatment here: therapeutic diphenylcyclopropenone sensitization with weekly scalp DPC. Phlebotomy was performed prior to application of every patch test. It was from unfractionated whole blood that total RNA was extracted. TCRdb reprocessed the RACE reads via MiXCR and lists one record per CDR3 protein. The table includes 87,000 or so distinct CDR3 sequences, nearly 10% detected once. The source material was whole blood, sampled in connection with sensitization to the hapten diphenylcyclopropenone (DPC). This TCR derives from a woman between 35 and 50 years old with alopecia areata. Some clones in this sample may be carry-over from other donors' samples.

In nucleotides, the CDR3 is TGTGCCAGCACCCCCGGGGACTACCTTGGGACTGAGCAGTTCTTC. This codes for CASTPGDYLGTEQFF. This rearrangement joins TRBV5-4 to TRBJ2-1; TRBD2 matches at 7 bases. With V trimmed by 6 bases and J by 9 bases, 15 bases remained unmatched. Germline V CDR1 and CDR2: SGHNT, YYREEE (reference sequence). This CDR3 region has 15 residues.